Following are 25 T cell receptor beta chains from one sample sequenced in a study of T cells after yellow fever vaccination. TCRdb called the 5' RACE reads again in MiXCR, with one record for every CDR3 protein. The data hold about 400,000 distinct CDR3 sequences, with over 5% observed a single time. Specimen: PBMCs, collected 5 days after the yellow fever booster vaccination. The receptors shown here come from a man aged 30 to 39 who received the YFV17D yellow fever vaccine.

This clonotype was seen a few times. V is TRBV6-1 and J is TRBJ1-6; D may be TRBD1 (5 bases). Germline V lookup: CDR1 MNHNS, CDR2 SASEGT. Trimming left V 6 bases short and J 5 bases short, with 14 bases between. The CDR3 extends over 15 amino acids. CDR3 coding DNA: TGTGCCAGCAGCCCCAGGGTGATGGATAATTCACCCCTCCACTTT. It encodes CASSPRVMDNSPLHF.

The chain links TRBV14 to TRBJ2-6; D may match TRBD1 or TRBD2 (5 bases each). V dropped 1 base and J dropped 1 base, with 14 bases sitting between them. This CDR3 has 18 amino acids. Germline V lookup: CDR1 SGHDN, CDR2 FVKESK. The CDR3 nucleotides read TGTGCCAGCAGCCAAGTACCCGGGAAGGGGTCTGGGGCCAACGTCCTGACTTTC. It specifies CASSQVPGKGSGANVLTF. The full variable domain, in which reference TRBV14 and TRBJ2-6 provide the parts outside the CDR3, is EAGVTQFPSHSVIEKGQTVTLRCDPISGHDNLYWYRRVMGKEIKFLLHFVKESKQDESGMPNNRFLAERTGGTYSTLKVQPAELEDSGVYFCASSQVPGKGSGANVLTFGAGSRLTVL.

The rearrangement joins TRBV6-5 to TRBJ2-4, with a weak D call TRBD2 (6 bases). Trimming shortened V by 6 bases and J by 8 bases, and 11 bases separated the two germline ends. The germline V gene encodes CDR1 MNHEY and CDR2 SVGAGI. The CDR3 runs 12 residues. CDR3 bases: TGTGCCAGCAGGGACTACTCCTACATTCAGTACTTC. Translated: CASRDYSYIQYF.

This clonotype was found a few times. The chain combines TRBV5-5 with TRBJ2-3, with D hard to call. V lost 3 bases, J lost 1 base, and 12 bases lay in between. Germline V CDR1 and CDR2: SGHKS, YYEKEE (reference sequence). This CDR3 is built from 15 residues. The CDR3 is CASSSKVTGTDTQYF. The CDR3, as DNA: TGTGCCAGCAGCTCGAAGGTAACGGGCACAGATACGCAGTATTTT.

This clonotype was seen more than once but under ten times. The gene calls are TRBV7-9 and TRBJ2-2; 7 nucleotides match TRBD2. Germline V CDR1 and CDR2: SEHNR, FQNEAQ (reference sequence). CDR3 size: 16 residues. The V segment lost 5 bases and the J segment 1 base; nucleotides outside the gene matches: 7. This CDR3 reads CASSPAQRENTGELFF. CDR3 in DNA: TGTGCCAGCAGCCCCGCCCAGCGGGAGAACACCGGGGAGCTGTTTTTT.

V gene TRBV29-1 combines with J gene TRBJ2-3; no reliable D call. In germline, CDR1 is SQVTM, CDR2 ANQGSEA. The CDR3 loop spans 14 amino acids. V was trimmed by 3 bases and J by 0 bases, leaving 10 bases between them. The DNA of the CDR3 is TGCAGCGTTGAGGGCAGAGTTAGCACAGATACGCAGTATTTT. Its protein product is CSVEGRVSTDTQYF.

In regard to this clonotype: The junction and the germline gene differ at one end; a read error may be behind it. V usage is TRBV7-6 and J usage is TRBJ1-1; 8 positions agree with TRBD1. This CDR3 is 15 amino acids long. From germline, CDR1 is SGHVS and CDR2 FNYEAQ. CDR3 protein: CSSSLAQGAVTEAFF. In DNA form, the CDR3 reads TGTTCCAGCAGCTTAGCGCAGGGGGCGGTTACTGAAGCTTTCTTT.

The chain has TRBV20-1 and TRBJ2-3, with D maybe TRBD1 (5 bases). Trimming took 1 base from V and 5 from J, leaving 16 bases between them. Germline CDR1 DFQATT, CDR2 SNEGSKA (reference sequence). The CDR3 loop spans 15 amino acids. CDR3 sequence (DNA): TGCAGTGCTAGAGGGGGCAGATTGGAAGAAGATACGCAGTATTTT. Translating gives CSARGGRLEEDTQYF.

CDR3 sequence (DNA): TGTGCCAGCAGCCAAGGAGGGACGGTTGAAAAACTGTTTTTT. Its protein is CASSQGGTVEKLFF. The V and J genes are TRBV3-1 and TRBJ1-4; D possibly corresponds to TRBD1 (5 bases). This CDR3 region has 14 residues. Germline-derived CDR1 and CDR2 are LGHDT and YNNKEL (reference sequence). With 1 base removed from V and 7 bases from J, the gap between germline ends came to 10 bases.

This clonotype was counted at least ten times. The genes are TRBV7-2 and TRBJ2-1, with D hard to call. The V gene's germline CDR1 is SGHTA and CDR2 FQGNSA. This CDR3 is built from 11 residues. Trimming cost V 5 bases and J 8 bases, with 7 bases left between them. DNA of the CDR3: TGTGCCAGCAGCCCCCTTGATGAGCAGTTCTTC. It is translated as CASSPLDEQFF.

In its sample, this clonotype was seen a few times. This chain connects TRBV10-2 to TRBJ2-1; 7 nucleotides match TRBD1. Germline loops: CDR1 WSHSY, CDR2 SAAADI. Trimming removed 0 bases from V and 13 bases from J; junction bases left unmatched: 12. The CDR3 loop spans 15 amino acids. CDR3 in DNA: TGCGCCAGCAGTGAGTCGTCGGGACAGACCAACCTCCAGTTCTTC. Translated: CASSESSGQTNLQFF.

This clonotype was counted at least ten times. The DNA of the CDR3 is TGTGCCAGCAGCTTGGGTAGCGGGACCGCCGGATACGAGCAGTACTTC. Encoded protein: CASSLGSGTAGYEQYF. This chain joins TRBV5-8 and TRBJ2-7; TRBD2 agrees at 8 bases. CDR3 length: 16 residues. Germline assignment: CDR1 SGHTS and CDR2 YDEGEE. Losses at the gene ends were 0 bases for V and 4 bases for J; bases not matched to a gene: 9.

This clonotype was seen only a few times. J is TRBJ1-1 and V is TRBV7-2, with 7 bases lining up with TRBD1. The J segment lost 8 bases and the V segment lost 6 bases, leaving 18 bases of the junction unmatched. This CDR3 contains 16 residues. Per germline, CDR1 SGHTA and CDR2 FQGNSA. CDR3 protein: CASSFFLPPGTDEAFF. The DNA of the CDR3 is TGTGCCAGCAGTTTTTTTCTCCCCCCCGGGACAGACGAAGCTTTCTTT.

This clonotype was seen ten or more times. The chain recombines TRBV7-3 with TRBJ2-4; 10 nucleotides align to TRBD1. Unmatched junction bases numbered 7, after V lost 1 base and J lost 7 bases. The CDR3 contains 16 residues. Germline V gene lookup returns CDR1 SGHTA and CDR2 FQGTGA. CDR3 in amino acids: CASSLRGPGQGNIQYF. The CDR3 DNA is TGTGCCAGCAGCTTAAGGGGCCCGGGACAGGGGAACATTCAGTACTTC.

This rearrangement joins TRBV20-1 to TRBJ2-5, with no clear D. Germline CDR1 is DFQATT and CDR2 is SNEGSKA (reference sequence). The CDR3 has 14 amino acids. V was clipped by 3 bases and J by 2 bases, with 13 bases between them. The CDR3 nucleotides are TGCAGTGCTAGGTCCGGCCGGAAACAAGAGACCCAGTACTTC. This gives the protein CSARSGRKQETQYF.

This clonotype was counted at least ten times. The chain couples TRBV10-3 to TRBJ2-1; 7 nucleotides match TRBD1. The CDR3 runs to 13 residues. Trimming at V came to 7 bases and at J to 5 bases, leaving 5 bases not matched to a gene. CDR1 and CDR2 (germline): ENHRY, SYGVKD. Here the CDR3 DNA reads TGTGCCATCACCGGGACAGCGGACAATGAGCAGTTCTTC. Amino acid sequence: CAITGTADNEQFF.

This clonotype was seen a few times. The V and J genes are TRBV6-1 and TRBJ2-1; tentatively, D is TRBD1 (6 bases). This CDR3 is built from 16 residues. Germline V gene data show CDR1 as MNHNS and CDR2 as SASEGT. V was clipped by 5 bases and J by 10 bases, with 24 bases between them. CDR3 residues: CASSPPGVSGTREQFF. The CDR3 nucleotides are TGTGCCAGCAGTCCCCCCGGCGTTTCGGGGACAAGGGAGCAGTTCTTC.

The V and J genes are TRBV29-1 and TRBJ2-6; the D is unclear. V was cut by 4 bases and J by 0 bases, with 10 bases left in between. Per the germline V gene, CDR1 is SQVTM and CDR2 is ANQGSEA. The CDR3 length is 15 residues. For the CDR3, the DNA is TGCAGCGTTGCTAAGGGTAGCTCTGGGGCCAACGTCCTGACTTTC. Encoded protein: CSVAKGSSGANVLTF.

This clonotype was found many times. The chain combines TRBV9 with TRBJ2-1; possibly TRBD1 for D (6 bases). Trimming removed 0 bases at V and 7 bases at J, with 17 bases between. The length of the CDR3 is 16 residues. Germline V gene data show CDR1 as SGDLS and CDR2 as YYNGEE. CDR3 sequence: CASSVDQGYIMNEQFF. Here the CDR3 DNA reads TGTGCCAGCAGCGTAGATCAGGGGTATATTATGAATGAGCAGTTCTTC.

This clonotype was picked up many times. The rearrangement joins TRBV11-1 to TRBJ2-3, with D tentatively TRBD1 or TRBD2 (5 bases each). Germline values: CDR1 SGHAT, CDR2 FQDESV (reference sequence). With 0 bases removed from V and 1 base from J, the gap between germline ends came to 17 bases. The CDR3 loop spans 18 amino acids. The CDR3 sequence is CASSLANSGTPRTDTQYF. Here the CDR3 DNA reads TGTGCCAGCAGCTTAGCGAATTCCGGGACGCCTCGCACAGATACGCAGTATTTT.

This clonotype was seen only a few times. This CDR3 reads CASSPSLRLAGSGEQFF. The CDR3 DNA reads TGTGCCAGCAGCCCTTCCCTCAGACTAGCGGGAAGTGGTGAGCAGTTCTTC. J is TRBJ2-1 and V is TRBV14, with 11 nucleotides matching TRBD2. Germline V gene sequence: CDR1 SGHDN, CDR2 FVKESK. J gave up 9 bases and V 4 bases, and 14 bases lay outside the gene matches. The CDR3 length is 17 residues.

The sample holds many counts of this clonotype. This chain joins TRBV12-3 or TRBV12-4 and TRBJ1-1; 10 bases map to TRBD1. This CDR3 contains 14 residues. With 6 bases clipped from V and 4 bases from J, the junction kept 5 bases outside the gene matches. The CDR3 reads CASRLGTGATEAFF. Written as DNA, the CDR3 is TGTGCCAGCAGGCTCGGGACAGGGGCCACTGAAGCTTTCTTT.

This clonotype has ten or more counts. This chain uses TRBV2 with TRBJ2-2, with 8 nucleotides matching TRBD1. This CDR3 contains 16 residues. Per germline, CDR1 SNHLY and CDR2 FYNNEI. V was clipped by 6 bases and J by 6 bases; unmatched bases: 12. The CDR3 sequence: CASRVSRGPLAGELFF. The CDR3 nucleotides read TGTGCCAGCAGGGTCTCCAGGGGGCCGTTAGCCGGGGAGCTGTTTTTT.

This clonotype was detected many times. The CDR3: CASSRGPVIQYF. The CDR3 DNA reads TGTGCCAGCAGCCGGGGACCGGTCATTCAGTACTTC. This sequence joins TRBV3-1 and TRBJ2-4, with D perhaps being TRBD1 or TRBD2 (5 bases each). Trimming took 4 bases from V and 9 from J, leaving 10 bases between them. The CDR3 totals 12 residues. Germline V gene sequence: CDR1 LGHDT, CDR2 YNNKEL (reference sequence).

This clonotype was recorded a few times. The chain carries TRBV28 and TRBJ2-5, with D possibly being TRBD2 (6 bases). V was trimmed by 4 bases and J by 2 bases, leaving 14 bases between them. The CDR3 consists of 15 residues. The germline gives CDR1 MDHEN, CDR2 SYDVKM. The chain's CDR3 is CASSSPFSGQETQYF. DNA for the CDR3: TGTGCCAGCAGTTCCCCCTTCAGCGGGCAAGAGACCCAGTACTTC.